These 26 T cell receptor beta chains came from one sample sequenced in a study of CD8 T cells in Susac syndrome. RNA in amounts of about 0.45 to 1 ug was reverse transcribed with random hexamers. TCRdb fed the immunoSEQ multiplex PCR reads into MiXCR, producing one record per CDR3 protein. The sample records 150,000 to 200,000 distinct CDR3 sequences, approximately 93% being singletons. Sequenced: CD4+ T cells from PBMCs. The receptor set was obtained from a human donor with multiple sclerosis.

The chain has TRBV5-1 and TRBJ1-1; maybe TRBD1 (6 bases). V lost 1 base, J lost 5 bases, and 15 bases lay in between. The CDR3 is 15 residues long. Germline V lookup: CDR1 SGHRS, CDR2 YFSETQ. The CDR3 is CASSLSGARLTEAFF. CDR3 coding DNA: TGCGCCAGCAGCTTGTCGGGGGCGCGATTGACTGAAGCTTTCTTT.

The chain employs TRBV18 and TRBJ2-1; 10 bases match TRBD1. This CDR3 is built from 20 residues. J gave up 0 bases and V 1 base, and 12 bases lay outside the gene matches. From germline, CDR1 is KGHSH and CDR2 LQKENI. The CDR3 coding sequence is TGTGCCAGCTCACCACTTGGTCTGGGGACAGGGGAAAGCTCCTACAATGAGCAGTTCTTC. Its translation: CASSPLGLGTGESSYNEQFF. Supplemented by reference TRBV18 and TRBJ2-1, the full variable domain reads NAGVMQNPRHLVRRRGQEARLRCSPMKGHSHVYWYRQLPEEGLKFMVYLQKENIIDESGMPKERFSAEFPKEGPSILRIQQVVRGDSAAYFCASSPLGLGTGESSYNEQFFGPGTRLTVL.

The chain employs TRBV7-9 and TRBJ2-3, with 9 bases aligning to TRBD2. V was clipped by 4 bases and J by 7 bases; unmatched bases: 15. Germline CDR1 reads SEHNR; CDR2 reads FQNEAQ (reference sequence). This CDR3 region has 17 residues. The CDR3 protein is CASSSHSGSGDLHTQYF. As DNA, the CDR3 is TGTGCCAGCAGCTCCCATAGCGGGAGTGGGGATCTACATACGCAGTATTTT.

The chain is built from TRBV30 and TRBJ2-7; D is unclear. V dropped 0 bases and J dropped 2 bases, with 11 bases sitting between them. Germline lookup yields CDR1 GTSNPN and CDR2 SVGIG (reference sequence). CDR3 length: 14 residues. This chain's CDR3 is CAWSVKGSPYEQYF. In DNA form, the CDR3 reads TGTGCCTGGAGTGTAAAGGGATCACCCTACGAGCAGTACTTC.

The chain links TRBV7-8 to TRBJ2-1, with 9 nucleotides matching TRBD2. In germline, CDR1 is SGHVS, CDR2 FQNEAQ. V lost 3 bases and J lost 10; bases outside the gene matches: 13. The CDR3 is 16 amino acids. CDR3 region: CASSFAFGGRAEEQFF. In nucleotides, the CDR3 is TGTGCCAGCAGCTTCGCTTTCGGCGGGAGGGCCGAAGAGCAGTTCTTC.

This clonotype was counted once. The chain has TRBV12-3 or TRBV12-4 and TRBJ2-7, with a tentative D call TRBD1 (6 bases). The CDR3 contains 16 residues. V lost 1 base and J lost 3, with 16 bases in between. The CDR3 DNA reads TGTGCCAGCAGTTTAGGGTACAGGGACGGGAACTACGAGCAGTACTTC. This encodes CASSLGYRDGNYEQYF.

The chain carries TRBV7-2 and TRBJ2-7; 12 nucleotides line up with TRBD2. J gave up 5 bases and V 1 base, and 6 bases lay outside the gene matches. This CDR3 is built from 16 residues. In germline, CDR1 is SGHTA, CDR2 FQGNSA. In DNA form, the CDR3 reads TGTGCCAGCAGCTTAGTGTCGACTAGCGGGAGAAACGAGCAGTACTTC. It specifies CASSLVSTSGRNEQYF.

V usage is TRBV5-4 and J usage is TRBJ2-4, with 10 bases that match TRBD1. Losses at the gene ends were 4 bases for V and 10 bases for J; bases not matched to a gene: 14. This CDR3 is 16 amino acids long. CDR1 and CDR2 from the germline V gene are SGHNT and YYREEE (reference sequence). CDR3 protein: CASSPGTGAIVAIQYF. The CDR3 DNA sequence: TGTGCCAGCAGCCCCGGGACAGGGGCCATCGTTGCTATTCAGTACTTC.

The V call is TRBV7-3, the J call TRBJ2-2; 7 bases align to TRBD1. Germline CDR1 and CDR2: SGHTA and FQGTGA. The CDR3 contains 15 residues. The ends lost 0 bases at V and 6 bases at J; junction bases unmatched: 4. The CDR3: CASSLTGQGAGELFF. CDR3 coding DNA: TGTGCCAGCAGCTTAACCGGCCAGGGGGCCGGGGAGCTGTTTTTT.

The chain joins TRBV3-1 to TRBJ2-4; D call uncertain. V was cut by 0 bases and J by 6 bases, with 3 bases left in between. The germline gives CDR1 LGHDT, CDR2 YNNKEL (reference sequence). The CDR3 consists of 12 residues. The CDR3 spells CASSQDRNIQYF. The CDR3 DNA is TGTGCCAGCAGCCAAGATCGAAACATTCAGTACTTC.

The J gene is TRBJ2-2, the V gene TRBV6-5; D is undetermined. The V end was cut by 0 bases, the J end by 1 base, with 12 bases between. Germline CDR1 and CDR2: MNHEY and SVGAGI. This CDR3 comprises 17 residues. The CDR3, as DNA: TGTGCCAGCAGTTACTCGATAGGTCAGGTGAACACCGGGGAGCTGTTTTTT. Encoded protein: CASSYSIGQVNTGELFF.

The rearrangement joins TRBV7-9 to TRBJ2-6, with 7 bases lining up with TRBD1. From germline, CDR1 is SEHNR and CDR2 FQNEAQ (reference sequence). Germline trimming cut 5 bases from V and 3 bases from J; bases unmatched to any gene: 4. CDR3 length: 15 residues. CDR3 in amino acids: CASSPTGRGANVLTF. In DNA form, the CDR3 reads TGTGCCAGCAGCCCGACAGGGCGTGGGGCCAACGTCCTGACTTTC. The full variable domain, rest sourced from reference TRBV7-9 and TRBJ2-6, is DTGVSQNPRHKITKRGQNVTFRCDPISEHNRLYWYRQTLGQGPEFLTYFQNEAQLEKSRLLSDRFSAERPKGSFSTLEIQRTEQGDSAMYLCASSPTGRGANVLTFGAGSRLTVL.

V gene TRBV7-2 combines with J gene TRBJ2-7, with D possibly TRBD2 on 6 matching bases. Trimming left V 1 base short and J 2 bases short, with 15 bases between. Germline CDR1 is SGHTA and CDR2 is FQGNSA. CDR3 length: 16 amino acids. The CDR3 nucleotides are TGTGCCAGCAGCTTAGTTAGCGGAGAGGGTCCCTACGAGCAGTACTTC. This gives the protein CASSLVSGEGPYEQYF.

CDR3 sequence (DNA): TGTGCCACCAGCAGAGACTACGAAGATACGCAGTATTTT. It yields the protein CATSRDYEDTQYF. This chain links TRBV15 with TRBJ2-3; D unclear. CDR3 length: 13 amino acids. The germline CDR1 and CDR2 sequences are LNHNV and YYDKDF (reference sequence). Trimming removed 0 bases from V and 5 bases from J, with 6 bases in between. The variable domain in full, completed from reference TRBV15 and TRBJ2-3, reads DAMVIQNPRYQVTQFGKPVTLSCSQTLNHNVMYWYQQKSSQAPKLLFHYYDKDFNNEADTPDNFQSRRPNTSFCFLDIRSPGLGDTAMYLCATSRDYEDTQYFGPGTRLTVL.

The rearrangement links TRBV20-1 to TRBJ2-3; a possible D gene is TRBD2 (6 bases). Germline loops: CDR1 DFQATT, CDR2 SNEGSKA (reference sequence). The CDR3 length is 13 residues. V lost 3 bases and J 5 bases, leaving 12 bases between the germline ends. CDR3 sequence (DNA): TGCAGTGCTAGGTTGGGGGGTCAAGATACGCAGTATTTT. Protein product: CSARLGGQDTQYF.

The rearrangement links TRBV5-1 to TRBJ1-1; no definite D call. Germline CDR1 and CDR2: SGHRS and YFSETQ. The V end was cut by 4 bases, the J end by 4 bases, with 17 bases between. This CDR3 spans 15 amino acids. The CDR3 is CASSARGGEGTEAFF. DNA of the CDR3: TGCGCCAGCAGCGCCCGAGGTGGGGAAGGCACTGAAGCTTTCTTT.

J is TRBJ1-2 and V is TRBV7-9, with D perhaps matching TRBD1 (5 bases). V lost 7 bases to trimming and J lost 2 bases, with 17 bases between them. The CDR3 spans 15 residues. In germline, CDR1 is SEHNR, CDR2 FQNEAQ (reference sequence). The CDR3 coding sequence is TGTGCCAGCACCCCCCGGGGGTCAGGGAACTATGGCTACACCTTC. Amino acids: CASTPRGSGNYGYTF.

This sequence joins TRBV3-1 and TRBJ1-5; D ambiguous. The CDR3 runs to 15 residues. V was trimmed by 0 bases and J by 5 bases, leaving 11 bases between them. CDR1 and CDR2 from the germline V gene are LGHDT and YNNKEL (reference sequence). The CDR3 DNA follows: TGTGCCAGCAGCCAAGATCTGCGGGGAGATCAGCCCCAGCATTTT. Its protein product is CASSQDLRGDQPQHF.

The V gene is TRBV29-1, the J gene TRBJ1-1; 7 nucleotides agree with TRBD1. This CDR3 contains 12 residues. In germline, CDR1 is SQVTM, CDR2 ANQGSEA. Losses at the gene ends were 6 bases for V and 4 bases for J; bases not matched to a gene: 5. The CDR3 sequence is CSVYRGSTEAFF. CDR3 DNA sequence: TGCAGCGTCTACAGGGGTAGCACTGAAGCTTTCTTT.

The sample holds one count of this clonotype. V gene TRBV28 combines with J gene TRBJ1-1; D gene uncertain. This CDR3 region has 12 residues. Trimming removed 2 bases from V and 4 bases from J, with 5 bases in between. The V gene's germline CDR1 is MDHEN and CDR2 SYDVKM. The chain's CDR3 is CASSLRTTEAFF. The CDR3 nucleotides are TGTGCCAGCAGTTTACGGACCACTGAAGCTTTCTTT.

V and J are TRBV20-1 and TRBJ1-4; 7 positions agree with TRBD1. The CDR3 length is 13 residues. CDR1 and CDR2 from the germline V gene are DFQATT and SNEGSKA (reference sequence). V was clipped by 3 bases and J by 8 bases; unmatched bases: 6. This chain's CDR3 is CSARHDRAEKLFF. The CDR3 bases are TGCAGTGCTAGGCACGACAGGGCGGAAAAACTGTTTTTT.

The chain employs TRBV29-1 and TRBJ1-4; unclear D gene. The CDR3 totals 13 residues. V lost 6 bases to trimming and J lost 1 base, with 9 bases between them. The germline CDR1 and CDR2 sequences are SQVTM and ANQGSEA. The CDR3 protein is CSVSGGTNEKLFF. The CDR3 DNA is TGCAGCGTGTCAGGAGGAACTAATGAAAAACTGTTTTTT. The whole variable domain, remainder taken from reference TRBV29-1 and TRBJ1-4, is SAVISQKPSRDICQRGTSLTIQCQVDSQVTMMFWYRQQPGQSLTLIATANQGSEATYESGFVIDKFPISRPNLTFSTLTVSNMSPEDSSIYLCSVSGGTNEKLFFGSGTQLSVL.

The V and J genes are TRBV5-1 and TRBJ2-2; weak D call: TRBD2 (7 bases). Germline CDR1 is SGHRS and CDR2 is YFSETQ. The V end lost 1 base, the J end lost 3 bases, and 13 bases lay between the germline ends. This CDR3 contains 16 residues. The chain's CDR3 is CASSLRRGHDTGELFF. In DNA, the CDR3 is TGCGCCAGCAGCTTGCGGCGGGGGCACGACACCGGGGAGCTGTTTTTT.

The chain carries TRBV14 and TRBJ1-4, with D uncertain. Germline CDR1 SGHDN, CDR2 FVKESK. V lost 2 bases and J 7 bases, leaving 11 bases between the germline ends. This CDR3 comprises 14 residues. The CDR3 DNA follows: TGTGCCAGCAGCCAAAGTGGGTGGCGTGAAAAACTGTTTTTT. Protein sequence: CASSQSGWREKLFF.

The gene calls are TRBV2 and TRBJ2-1, with a possible D match to TRBD2 (6 bases). With 0 bases removed from V and 13 bases from J, the gap between germline ends came to 13 bases. The germline V gene has CDR1 SNHLY and CDR2 FYNNEI. CDR3 length: 13 residues. CDR3 sequence reads: CASSEAGGQKQFF. In DNA, the CDR3 is TGTGCCAGCAGTGAAGCAGGAGGGCAAAAACAGTTCTTC.

The table lists this clonotype with a count of one. This chain's CDR3 is CASSRDLLHTEAFF. The CDR3 bases are TGTGCCAGCTCACGGGACCTACTTCACACTGAAGCTTTCTTT. V and J are TRBV18 and TRBJ1-1, with a weak D call TRBD1 (5 bases). The CDR3 has 14 amino acids. Trimming cost V 4 bases and J 3 bases, with 12 bases left between them. The V gene's germline CDR1 is KGHSH and CDR2 LQKENI.